These 2 T cell receptor beta chains originate from one sample sequenced in a study of blood T cell repertoires in COVID-19. Sequencing used immunoSEQ multiplex PCR; TCRdb keeps in-frame clones, though not all of them. The table has about 250,000 clones, 87% seen once. Sequenced: PBMCs or T cells enriched from blood (not recorded which). The receptors derive from a woman in her 30s with acute COVID-19.

The chain couples TRBV6-6 to TRBJ1-5; 7 bases align to TRBD1. CDR1 and CDR2 (germline): MNHNY, SVGAGI (reference sequence). Unmatched junction bases numbered 7, after V lost 4 bases and J lost 4 bases. This CDR3 has 15 residues. The CDR3 DNA follows: TGTGCCAGCAGTTTCGAGACAGGGCCAAATCAGCCCCAGCATTTT. This gives the protein CASSFETGPNQPQHF.

This chain joins TRBV27 and TRBJ2-1, with D possibly being TRBD1 (5 bases). The CDR3 extends over 15 amino acids. Germline assignment: CDR1 MNHEY and CDR2 SMNVEV (reference sequence). V was cut by 2 bases and J by 0 bases, with 8 bases left in between. In nucleotides, the CDR3 is TGTGCCAGCAGTTTAGGGCAGGGCTCCTACAATGAGCAGTTCTTC. Translated: CASSLGQGSYNEQFF.